This T cell receptor beta chain was observed in a study of T-cell memory formation after mild COVID-19. About the research overall: Among the donors, TCR clusters were largely specific to each donor. Study conclusions and caveats: Memory cells collected pre-infection included some clones that later responded, suggesting cross-reactive memory joined.

To note about this clonotype: Its antigen is not known.

Researchers used 5'RACE with constant-segment primers to make TCR alpha and TCR beta cDNA libraries that carry sample barcodes and UMIs. A single record per CDR3 protein comes from TCRdb applying MiXCR to the 5' RACE reads. The top ten clones hold roughly 22% of a sample with 350,000 to 400,000 distinct CDR3 sequences, approximately 15% of them seen once. Germline CDR1 and CDR2: LGHNA and YNFKEQ. The CDR3 extends over 12 amino acids. The V gene lost 0 bases and the J gene lost 13 bases, with 12 bases spanning the gap. The sequencing input was PBMCs or a T cell subset sorted from them (not recorded which). The chain joins TRBV4-2 to TRBJ1-2, with a weak D call TRBD1 (5 bases). This TCR was sampled from a man aged 18 to 30 who had mild COVID-19 (a few samples of this study predate the infection). Cell type and time point are not known. CDR3: CASSQEGVPSTF. The CDR3 coding sequence is TGTGCCAGCAGCCAAGAGGGGGTCCCTTCCACCTTC.